These T cell receptor beta chains were read from a single sample in a study of T cell changes during pregnancy in multiple sclerosis. Profiled with immunoSEQ multiplex PCR; TCRdb holds only in-frame clones, not every one. This sample has some 46,000 clones, with around nine tenths found just once. Sequencing used CD4+ T cells from peripheral blood mononuclear cells, obtained after pregnancy. The receptors were gathered from a female donor with multiple sclerosis, enrolled in a pregnancy study. Both conserved end residues are part of each CDR3. A D gene is named only where the DNA matches it firmly. The size field is filled for only some rows; it gives once, few, many or a size class.

d_call,clone_size,v_call,j_call,cdr3_nt,cdr3_aa
.,once,TRBV6-5,TRBJ1-4,TGTGCCAGCAGGAGTACAGGGCTGGCTAATGAAAAACTGTTTTTT,CASRSTGLANEKLFF
.,.,TRBV5-4,TRBJ1-2,TGTGCCAGCAGCTTGGCCGGGAGTAACTATGGCTACACCTTC,CASSLAGSNYGYTF
TRBD2,.,TRBV10-3,TRBJ2-7,TGTGCCATCAGCGAACCCTCGACTAGCGTATACGAGCAGTACTTC,CAISEPSTSVYEQYF
.,.,TRBV7-3,TRBJ2-3,TGTGCCAGCAGCTTAATGGCAGGGGGGGATACGCAGTATTTT,CASSLMAGGDTQYF
.,.,TRBV20-1,TRBJ2-7,TGCAGTGCGCTAGACTACGAGCAGTACTTC,CSALDYEQYF
.,.,TRBV5-1,TRBJ2-3,TGCGCCAGCAGAAATTACACAGATACGCAGTATTTT,CASRNYTDTQYF
TRBD2,.,TRBV30,TRBJ2-3,TGTGCCTGGAGTGGCCCCGAGGGAGGGAGAGCGGATACGCAGTATTTT,CAWSGPEGGRADTQYF
.,few,TRBV30,TRBJ1-1,TGTGCCTGGAGTGTAAGGGGAGGAACTGAAGCTTTCTTT,CAWSVRGGTEAFF
TRBD1,once,TRBV5-4,TRBJ2-7,TGTGCCAGCAGCTTCCCCGGGACAGGGGCATACGAGCAGTACTTC,CASSFPGTGAYEQYF
.,.,TRBV18,TRBJ1-5,TGTGCCAGCTCACCCTCCTTCGGGGAAAATCAGCCCCAGCATTTT,CASSPSFGENQPQHF
.,.,TRBV30,TRBJ1-1,TGTGCCTGGAGTGAAGTCGTCGGCACTGAAGCTTTCTTT,CAWSEVVGTEAFF
TRBD1,.,TRBV10-3,TRBJ2-7,TGTGCCATCAGTGAGCCCACCAACAGGGGAAGCTACGAGCAGTACTTC,CAISEPTNRGSYEQYF
.,.,TRBV27,TRBJ1-2,TGTGCCAGCACCACCGAGGGCTCTGGCTACACCTTC,CASTTEGSGYTF
.,.,TRBV6-1,TRBJ2-1,TGTGCCAGCAGAACGGGAACCGGTGAGCAGTTCTTC,CASRTGTGEQFF
.,.,TRBV27,TRBJ2-1,TGTGCCAGCAGGGAGGGGAGGGGGTCCTACAATGAGCAGTTCTTC,CASREGRGSYNEQFF
TRBD1,once,TRBV19,TRBJ2-3,TGTGCCAGTAGCCCGGGACAGAATACGCAGTATTTT,CASSPGQNTQYF
.,.,TRBV6-5,TRBJ2-5,TGTGCCAGCAGTCGGTGGACTGATAATAGAGAGACCCAGTACTTC,CASSRWTDNRETQYF
.,.,TRBV6-5,TRBJ2-7,TGTGCCAGCTCTAGGAGGGGCTCCCTCTCCTACGAGCAGTACTTC,CASSRRGSLSYEQYF
TRBD2,.,TRBV9,TRBJ2-3,TGTGCCAGCAACTTAGCGGGAGGCCCCACAGATACGCAGTATTTT,CASNLAGGPTDTQYF
.,.,TRBV27,TRBJ1-5,TGTGCCAGCAGCCTCGGTGCCTTATGGCCCCAGCATTTT,CASSLGALWPQHF
.,.,TRBV29-1,TRBJ2-1,TGCAGCGTTGGGGGGCTCGGGGAGCAGTTCTTC,CSVGGLGEQFF
TRBD2,.,TRBV5-4,TRBJ2-7,TGTGCCAGCAGCAAAGGGACCCGCGGGGGGGAGCAGTACTTC,CASSKGTRGGEQYF
TRBD1,.,TRBV7-2,TRBJ1-2,TGTGCCAGCAGACCGGACAGGGGGGGAGGCTACACCTTC,CASRPDRGGGYTF
.,few,TRBV14,TRBJ1-3,TGTGCCAGCAGCCAACAGACCGGGGGGACTGGAAACACCATATATTTT,CASSQQTGGTGNTIYF